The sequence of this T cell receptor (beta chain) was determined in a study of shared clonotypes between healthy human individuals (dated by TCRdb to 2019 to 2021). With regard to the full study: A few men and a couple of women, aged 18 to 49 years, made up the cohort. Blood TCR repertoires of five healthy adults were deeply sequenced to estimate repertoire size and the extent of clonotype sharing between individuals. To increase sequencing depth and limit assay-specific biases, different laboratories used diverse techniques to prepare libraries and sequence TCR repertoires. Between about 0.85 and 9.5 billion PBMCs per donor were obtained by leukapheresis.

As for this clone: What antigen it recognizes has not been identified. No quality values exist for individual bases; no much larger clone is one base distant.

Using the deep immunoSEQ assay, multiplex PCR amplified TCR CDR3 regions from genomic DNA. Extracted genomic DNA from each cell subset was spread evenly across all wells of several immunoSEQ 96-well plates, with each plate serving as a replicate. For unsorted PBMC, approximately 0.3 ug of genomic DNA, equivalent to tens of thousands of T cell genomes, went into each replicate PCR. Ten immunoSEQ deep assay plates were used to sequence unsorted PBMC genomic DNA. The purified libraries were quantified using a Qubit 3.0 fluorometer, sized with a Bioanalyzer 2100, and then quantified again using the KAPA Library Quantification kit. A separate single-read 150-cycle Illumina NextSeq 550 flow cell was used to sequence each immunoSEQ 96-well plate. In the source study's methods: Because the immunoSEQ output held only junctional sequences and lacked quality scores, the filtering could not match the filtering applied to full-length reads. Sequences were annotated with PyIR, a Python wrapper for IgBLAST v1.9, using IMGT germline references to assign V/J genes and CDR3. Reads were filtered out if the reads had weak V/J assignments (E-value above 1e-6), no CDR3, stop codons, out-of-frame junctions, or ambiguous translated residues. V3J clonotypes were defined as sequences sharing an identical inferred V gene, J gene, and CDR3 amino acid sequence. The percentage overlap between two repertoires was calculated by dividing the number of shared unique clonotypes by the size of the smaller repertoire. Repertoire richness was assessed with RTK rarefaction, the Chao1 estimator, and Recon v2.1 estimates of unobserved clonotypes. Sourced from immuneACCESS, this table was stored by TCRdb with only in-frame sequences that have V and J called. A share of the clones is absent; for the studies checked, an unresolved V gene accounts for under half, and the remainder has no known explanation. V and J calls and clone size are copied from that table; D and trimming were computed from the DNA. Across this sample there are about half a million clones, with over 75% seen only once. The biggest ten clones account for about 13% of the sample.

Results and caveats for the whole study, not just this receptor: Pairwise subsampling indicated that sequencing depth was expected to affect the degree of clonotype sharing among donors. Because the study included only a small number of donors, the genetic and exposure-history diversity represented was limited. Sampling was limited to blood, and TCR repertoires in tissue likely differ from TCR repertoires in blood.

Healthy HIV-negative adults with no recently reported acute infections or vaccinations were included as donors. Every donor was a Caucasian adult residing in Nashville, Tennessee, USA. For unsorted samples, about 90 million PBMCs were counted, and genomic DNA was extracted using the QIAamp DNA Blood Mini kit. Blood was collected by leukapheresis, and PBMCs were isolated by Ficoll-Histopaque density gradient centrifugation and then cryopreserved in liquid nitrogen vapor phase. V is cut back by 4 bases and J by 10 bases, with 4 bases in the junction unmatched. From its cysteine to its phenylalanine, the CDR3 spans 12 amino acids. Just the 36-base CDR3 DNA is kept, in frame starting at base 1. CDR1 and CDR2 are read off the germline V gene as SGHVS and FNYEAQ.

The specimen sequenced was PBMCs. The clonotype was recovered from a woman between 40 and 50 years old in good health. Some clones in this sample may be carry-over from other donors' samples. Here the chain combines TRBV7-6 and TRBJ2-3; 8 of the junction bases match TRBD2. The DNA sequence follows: TGTGCCAGCAGCTCCTCGGGACTAGCGCAGTATTTT. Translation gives CASSSSGLAQYF. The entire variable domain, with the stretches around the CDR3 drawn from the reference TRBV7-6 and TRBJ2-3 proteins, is GAGVSQSPRYKVTKRGQDVALRCDPISGHVSLYWYRQALGQGPEFLTYFNYEAQQDKSGLPNDRFSAERPEGSISTLTIQRTEQRDSAMYRCASSSSGLAQYFGPGTRLTVL.